The 21 T cell receptor beta chains reported below all come from one sample, sequenced in a study of tissue T cells after allogeneic stem cell transplantation (dated by TCRdb to 2021 to 2024). This specimen's time point label, interpreted: mouse harvest day 7 after allogeneic transplant. Mouse grafts consisting of 10^7 T-cell-depleted bone marrow cells combined with 10^6 splenic CD5+ T cells were administered by tail vein injection. The method was the immunoSEQ multiplex PCR assay. Held by TCRdb, this immuneACCESS table contains in-frame sequences only and omits some clones. Under half of the omission traces to an unresolved V gene where checked; the cause of the rest is unknown. In all, the sample holds about 5,800 clones, and approximately 48% of those were seen once. The ten largest account for more than 2.5% of the sample. The sample comprised skin. The receptors stem from a female BALB/c mouse given C57BL/6 T cells with graft-versus-host disease after an allogeneic hematopoietic cell transplant.

As regards this clone: Gene names refer to mouse genes. The CDR3 end is not reached by the read, which stops 1 residue before it; the germline J gene fills it in. V and J are TRBV26 and TRBJ1-1; TRBD1 matches at 7 bases. CDR3 size: 14 residues. V gave up 3 bases and J gave up 0 bases; unmatched junction bases: 1. The V gene's germline CDR1 is KGHPV and CDR2 FQNQEV (reference sequence). CDR3 DNA, as far as it was read: TGTGCCAGCAGTCTCCAGGGGGCAAACACAGAAGTCTTC. This sequence encodes CASSLQGANTEVF. The full-length CDR3 reads as CASSLQGANTEVFF.

The sample holds a few counts of this clone. Gene names are mouse gene names. The read ends 1 residue before the CDR3 terminus; that terminus is restored from the germline J gene. This chain connects TRBV15 to TRBJ2-1, with D possibly called TRBD1 or TRBD2 (5 bases each). The CDR3 is made up of 13 amino acids. The V end lost 6 bases, the J end lost 1 base, and 7 bases lay between the germline ends. Germline V gene sequence: CDR1 SGHND, CDR2 FRSKSL. CDR3 protein: CASRGTNYAEQFF. The DNA read from the CDR3 is TGTGCCAGCAGGGGGACCAACTATGCTGAGCAGTTC. Full variable domain (remainder filled in from reference TRBV15 and TRBJ2-1): DAGVTQTPRHEVAEKGQTIILKCEPVSGHNDLFWYRQTKIQGLELLSYFRSKSLMEDGGAFKDRFKAEMLNSSFSTLKIQPTEPKDSAVYLCASRGTNYAEQFFGPGTRLTVL.

To note about this clone: Gene and germline names: mouse. CDR3 protein: CTCSDINTEVFF. The part of the CDR3 DNA that was read is TGCACCTGCAGTGACATAAACACAGAAGTCTTC. The V gene is TRBV1, the J gene TRBJ1-1; D gene unclear. The CDR3 end is not reached by the read, which stops 1 residue before it; the germline J gene fills it in. The CDR3 sequence is 12 residues long. Between the trimmed V and J ends, which lost 4 bases and 1 base, there was a span of 4 bases. CDR1 NSQYPW and CDR2 LRSPGD come from the germline V gene (reference sequence).

This clone turned up a few times. Gene names denote mouse genes. The read ends 1 residue before the CDR3 terminus; that terminus is restored from the germline J gene. The chain employs TRBV12-1 and TRBJ2-1, with D unclear. The CDR3 has 12 amino acids. V lost 4 bases and J lost 3, with 6 bases in between. The V gene's germline CDR1 is SGHSN and CDR2 HYEKVE. This CDR3 reads CASSPAYAEQFF. CDR3 DNA, as far as it was read: TGTGCCAGCTCCCCCGCCTATGCTGAGCAGTTC.

A word on this clone: Each gene name is a mouse one. The CDR3 end is not reached by the read, which stops 1 residue before it; the germline J gene fills it in. V usage is TRBV26 and J usage is TRBJ2-3; maybe TRBD1 (5 bases). The germline V and J ends were trimmed by 4 bases and 3 bases, with 8 bases remaining between them. Germline V gene data show CDR1 as KGHPV and CDR2 as FQNQEV (reference sequence). This CDR3 spans 13 amino acids. The CDR3 DNA, read in part, is TGTGCCAGCAGTCACAGGTGGGCAGAAACGCTGTAT. Translated, it gives CASSHRWAETLY. The whole CDR3 sequence is CASSHRWAETLYF.

Points on this clone: The listed genes are named as in mouse. The missing CDR3 end, 1 residue past where the read stops, is filled in from the germline J gene. This chain uses TRBV26 with TRBJ1-4; D is unclear. Germline loops: CDR1 KGHPV, CDR2 FQNQEV (reference sequence). V shed 4 bases and J shed 2 bases, with 5 bases lying between them. The CDR3 covers 13 residues. The part of the CDR3 DNA that was read is TGTGCCAGCAGTCAGGCATCCAACGAAAGATTATTT. It specifies CASSQASNERLF. The CDR3 in full is CASSQASNERLFF.

As concerns this clone: The genes and germline here are from mouse. Sequencing ends 1 residue short of the CDR3 end; the germline J gene provides the rest. The chain recombines TRBV16 with TRBJ1-4, with no clear D. The ends were cut back, 3 bases at V and 0 bases at J, with 5 bases in the middle. The germline V gene has CDR1 SGHSA and CDR2 FRNQAP. The CDR3 is 14 residues long. The CDR3 sequence is CASSFTISNERLFF. CDR3 DNA (partial): TGTGCAAGCAGCTTTACAATTTCCAACGAAAGATTATTT. The full variable domain, completed using reference TRBV16 and TRBJ1-4, is NAGVIQTPRHKVTGKGQEATLWCEPISGHSAVFWYRQTIVQGLEFLTYFRNQAPIDDSGMPKERFSAQMPNQSHSTLKIQSTQPQDSAVYLCASSFTISNERLFFGHGTKLSVL.

This clone was counted between two and nine times. Mouse gene names and germline throughout. The CDR3 extends 1 residue past the end of the read, so its final part is completed from the germline J gene. This chain connects TRBV26 to TRBJ2-3; possibly TRBD1 or TRBD2 for D (5 bases each). The CDR3 is 13 amino acids. Germline V gives CDR1 KGHPV, CDR2 FQNQEV (reference sequence). V was shortened by 6 bases and J by 0 bases, with 7 bases between the two germline ends. This CDR3 is CASRRDSAETLYF. CDR3 DNA (partial): TGTGCCAGCAGGAGGGACAGTGCAGAAACGCTGTAT. The whole variable domain, remainder taken from reference TRBV26 and TRBJ2-3, is NSKVIQTPRYLVKGQGQKAKMRCIPEKGHPVVFWYQQNKNNEFKFLINFQNQEVLQQIDMTEKRFSAECPSNSPCSLEIQSSEAGDSALYLCASRRDSAETLYFGSGTRLTVL.

This clone was detected a few times. Each gene name is a mouse one. The read finishes 1 residue shy of the CDR3 end, and the germline J gene is used to complete it. The rearrangement uses TRBV19 and TRBJ2-5; TRBD1 matches 9 bases. The CDR3 covers 14 residues. CDR1 is FNHDT, CDR2 SITEND, per germline (reference sequence). The J segment lost 5 bases and the V segment lost 4 bases, leaving 5 bases of the junction unmatched. CDR3 residues: CASSPPDRGDTQYF. Incomplete CDR3 DNA: TGTGCCAGCAGTCCCCCGGACAGGGGAGACACCCAGTAC.

This clone has only one observation. The listed genes are named as in mouse. The CDR3 goes on 1 residue after the read ends, and that part is filled in from the germline J gene. V usage is TRBV23 and J usage is TRBJ2-1; the table's D call, TRBD1, was not checked against the DNA. Germline loops: CDR1 KGHTA, CDR2 FQNQQP. The CDR3 runs to 15 residues. CDR3 in amino acids: CSSSQSAGVDAEQFF. The CDR3 bases that were read are TGCTCCAGCAGTCAATCTGCAGGGGTGGATGCTGAGCAGTTC.

Comments on this clone: The gene names given are mouse names. The read comes to an end 1 residue before the CDR3 does, leaving the germline J gene to fill in the end. The chain joins TRBV12-2 to TRBJ1-1; no clear D. The ends were cut back, 0 bases at V and 1 base at J, with 5 bases in the middle. CDR3 size: 13 residues. Germline CDR1 reads SGHLS; CDR2 reads HYDKME. The CDR3 here is CASSLGKNTEVFF. CDR3 bases read: TGTGCCAGCTCTCTCGGCAAAAACACAGAAGTCTTC.

In the case of this clone: Mouse gene names and germline throughout. The CDR3 end lies 1 residue beyond the end of the read and is filled in from the germline J gene. The chain combines TRBV17 with TRBJ2-7; 8 positions match TRBD2. V dropped 2 bases and J dropped 4; count of bases not matched to a gene: 1. Germline lookup yields CDR1 MNHDT and CDR2 YYDKIL. CDR3 length: 13 residues. The part of the CDR3 DNA that was read is TGTGCTAGCAGTAGATTGGGGGGGTATGAACAGTAC. Translation gives CASSRLGGYEQY. The CDR3 in full is CASSRLGGYEQYF. Full variable domain (rest looked up from reference TRBV17 and TRBJ2-7): DTTVKQNPRYKLARVGKPVNLICSQTMNHDTMYWYQKKPNQAPKLLLFYYDKILNREADTFEKFQSSRPNNSFCSLYIGSAGLEYSAMYLCASSRLGGYEQYFGPGTRLTVL.

For this clone: Germline and genes here are mouse. The CDR3 end lies 1 residue beyond the end of the read and is filled in from the germline J gene. The V call is TRBV23, the J call TRBJ1-4. CDR1 and CDR2 (germline): KGHTA, FQNQQP. This CDR3 is built from 13 residues. CDR3: CSSSQSHNERLFF. CDR3 DNA, as far as it was read: TGCTCCAGCAGTCAATCGCACAACGAAAGATTATTT.

The sample holds a few counts of this clone. Genes and germline come from the mouse. The read stops 1 residue short of the end of the CDR3; the missing end is completed from the germline J gene. This sequence joins TRBV14 and TRBJ2-7; possibly TRBD1 or TRBD2 for D (5 bases each). The germline V gene has CDR1 SGHDT and CDR2 FRDEAV. The CDR3 length is 13 residues. V lost 4 bases and J lost 5, with 13 bases in between. The CDR3 loop reads CASSLFPGHEQYF. The sequenced part of the CDR3 DNA is TGTGCCAGCAGTCTCTTCCCGGGACATGAACAGTAC.

With respect to this clone: Gene names and germline refer to mouse. The CDR3 end lies 1 residue beyond the end of the read and is filled in from the germline J gene. The chain uses TRBV14 and TRBJ2-4, with 9 bases aligning to TRBD1. V shed 5 bases, J shed 9 bases, and the junction held 4 bases outside the gene matches. The length of the CDR3 is 12 residues. Germline V gene data show CDR1 as SGHDT and CDR2 as FRDEAV. The CDR3 sequence: CASSGTGWTLYF. CDR3 DNA (partial): TGTGCCAGCAGCGGGACAGGGTGGACCTTGTAC.

This clone came up a few times. These gene names are mouse names. The read comes to an end 1 residue before the CDR3 does, leaving the germline J gene to fill in the end. J is TRBJ1-1 and V is TRBV26; 7 bases align to TRBD1. The CDR3 runs to 14 residues. Germline V lookup: CDR1 KGHPV, CDR2 FQNQEV (reference sequence). The V and J ends lost 4 bases and 0 bases, in that order; junction bases with no gene match: 2. The CDR3 reads CASSRGTANTEVFF. The CDR3 DNA, read in part, is TGTGCCAGCAGTCGGGGGACAGCAAACACAGAAGTCTTC. Together with reference TRBV26 and TRBJ1-1, the CDR3 gives the full variable domain: NSKVIQTPRYLVKGQGQKAKMRCIPEKGHPVVFWYQQNKNNEFKFLINFQNQEVLQQIDMTEKRFSAECPSNSPCSLEIQSSEAGDSALYLCASSRGTANTEVFFGKGTRLTVV.

A few counts support this clone. The genes are named according to mouse. The CDR3 extends 1 residue past the end of the read, so its final part is completed from the germline J gene. The rearrangement uses TRBV19 and TRBJ1-2; TRBD1 matches at 7 bases. The CDR3 is 14 residues long. After removal of 2 bases from V and 0 bases from J, the junction contained 1 base not matched to a gene. Germline values: CDR1 FNHDT, CDR2 SITEND (reference sequence). The CDR3 region is CASSMGQSNSDYTF. The DNA read from the CDR3 is TGTGCCAGCAGTATGGGACAGTCAAACTCCGACTACACC.

On this clone itself: Gene names and germline refer to mouse. The read ends 1 residue before the CDR3 terminus; that terminus is restored from the germline J gene. The V call is TRBV3, the J call TRBJ2-1; the D gene is possibly TRBD1 (6 bases). V shed 3 bases and J shed 3 bases, with 9 bases lying between them. Germline values: CDR1 SNHLY, CDR2 FYNGKV (reference sequence). The CDR3 covers 14 residues. The sequenced part of the CDR3 DNA is TGTGCCAGCAGCTTCAGGGGTACCTATGCTGAGCAGTTC. Translating it yields CASSFRGTYAEQF. The CDR3 reads in full as CASSFRGTYAEQFF.

Notes on this clone: Here the gene names and germline are mouse. The observed sequence ends 1 residue before the CDR3 terminus, with the missing tail filled in from the germline J gene. This rearrangement joins TRBV15 to TRBJ2-4, with D possibly TRBD1 on 5 matching bases. Trimming removed 5 bases at V and 5 bases at J, with 5 bases between. The CDR3 sequence is 11 residues long. Germline V gene sequence: CDR1 SGHND, CDR2 FRSKSL. The CDR3 loop is CASSQGNTLYF. The CDR3 DNA, read in part, is TGTGCCAGCAGTCAGGGAAACACCTTGTAC.

The table lists this clone with a few counts. Gene labels here are mouse ones. The CDR3 end falls 1 residue outside the read, so it is completed with the germline J gene. The chain is built from TRBV30 and TRBJ1-1, with TRBD1 as a possible D gene (6 bases). This CDR3 has 12 amino acids. The germline V gene encodes CDR1 SQVVS and CDR2 ANEGSEA. V lost 3 bases and J 1 base, leaving 6 bases between the germline ends. CDR3 DNA (partial): TGTAGTTCTAGGACAGGGAACACAGAAGTCTTC. Translation gives CSSRTGNTEVF. The whole CDR3 protein is CSSRTGNTEVFF.

This clone occurred a few times. Mouse gene names apply. The sequence runs out 1 residue before the end of the CDR3; the remainder is reconstructed from the germline J gene. The V and J genes are TRBV13-2 and TRBJ1-4, with TRBD1 matching over 12 bases. Germline V CDR1 and CDR2: NNHNN, SYGAGS (reference sequence). The CDR3 has 16 residues. Trimming at V came to 3 bases and at J to 6 bases, leaving 6 bases not matched to a gene. The part of the CDR3 DNA that was read is TGTGCCAGCGGTGTCCGGGACAGGGGGCTGGACGAAAGATTATTT. Its protein product is CASGVRDRGLDERLF. Given in full, the CDR3 is CASGVRDRGLDERLFF.